This TCR beta chain comes out of a study of cytomegalovirus exposure and HLA in healthy donors. Study background: As an earlier analysis found, about 190 million T cells yielded 90 million to 140 million unique TCR beta sequences.

Germline V lookup: CDR1 MDHEN, CDR2 SYDVKM. The CDR3 runs to 13 residues. Between the trimmed V and J ends, which lost 7 bases and 2 bases, there was a span of 12 bases. Overall study results and limits: In a later analysis, TCR beta V- and J-gene trimming was associated with a missense DCLRE1C variant.

The PCR made use of 60 Vbeta and 13 Jbeta primers. Sequenced by immunoSEQ multiplex PCR; TCRdb stores in-frame clones only, minus some. The sample yields 150,000 to 200,000 clones, just under 80% seen once. Concerning this clone itself: What it recognizes is unknown.

V usage is TRBV28 and J usage is TRBJ2-7, with a weak D call TRBD1 (5 bases). Sample: PBMCs. This clonotype was sampled from a man aged 25-45 years in good health and CMV-seronegative. This CDR3 reads CASISDSPYEQYF. In DNA form, the CDR3 reads TGTGCCAGCATCTCCGACAGCCCCTACGAGCAGTACTTC.